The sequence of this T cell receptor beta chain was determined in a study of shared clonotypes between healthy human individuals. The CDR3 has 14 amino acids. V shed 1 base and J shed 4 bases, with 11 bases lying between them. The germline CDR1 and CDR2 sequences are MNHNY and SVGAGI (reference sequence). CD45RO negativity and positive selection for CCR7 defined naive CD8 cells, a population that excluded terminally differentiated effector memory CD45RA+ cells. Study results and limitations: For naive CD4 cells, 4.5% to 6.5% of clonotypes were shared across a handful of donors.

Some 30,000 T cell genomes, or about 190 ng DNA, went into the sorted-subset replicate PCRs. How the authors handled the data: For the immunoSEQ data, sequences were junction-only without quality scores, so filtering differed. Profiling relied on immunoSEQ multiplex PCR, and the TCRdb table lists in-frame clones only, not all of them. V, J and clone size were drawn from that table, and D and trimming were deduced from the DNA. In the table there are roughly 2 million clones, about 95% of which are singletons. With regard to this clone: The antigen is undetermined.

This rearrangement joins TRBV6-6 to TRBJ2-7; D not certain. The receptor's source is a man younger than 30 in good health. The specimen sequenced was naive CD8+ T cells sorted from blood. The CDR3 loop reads CASSYYTERYEQYF. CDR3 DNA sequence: TGTGCCAGCAGTTACTACACAGAAAGATACGAGCAGTACTTC.